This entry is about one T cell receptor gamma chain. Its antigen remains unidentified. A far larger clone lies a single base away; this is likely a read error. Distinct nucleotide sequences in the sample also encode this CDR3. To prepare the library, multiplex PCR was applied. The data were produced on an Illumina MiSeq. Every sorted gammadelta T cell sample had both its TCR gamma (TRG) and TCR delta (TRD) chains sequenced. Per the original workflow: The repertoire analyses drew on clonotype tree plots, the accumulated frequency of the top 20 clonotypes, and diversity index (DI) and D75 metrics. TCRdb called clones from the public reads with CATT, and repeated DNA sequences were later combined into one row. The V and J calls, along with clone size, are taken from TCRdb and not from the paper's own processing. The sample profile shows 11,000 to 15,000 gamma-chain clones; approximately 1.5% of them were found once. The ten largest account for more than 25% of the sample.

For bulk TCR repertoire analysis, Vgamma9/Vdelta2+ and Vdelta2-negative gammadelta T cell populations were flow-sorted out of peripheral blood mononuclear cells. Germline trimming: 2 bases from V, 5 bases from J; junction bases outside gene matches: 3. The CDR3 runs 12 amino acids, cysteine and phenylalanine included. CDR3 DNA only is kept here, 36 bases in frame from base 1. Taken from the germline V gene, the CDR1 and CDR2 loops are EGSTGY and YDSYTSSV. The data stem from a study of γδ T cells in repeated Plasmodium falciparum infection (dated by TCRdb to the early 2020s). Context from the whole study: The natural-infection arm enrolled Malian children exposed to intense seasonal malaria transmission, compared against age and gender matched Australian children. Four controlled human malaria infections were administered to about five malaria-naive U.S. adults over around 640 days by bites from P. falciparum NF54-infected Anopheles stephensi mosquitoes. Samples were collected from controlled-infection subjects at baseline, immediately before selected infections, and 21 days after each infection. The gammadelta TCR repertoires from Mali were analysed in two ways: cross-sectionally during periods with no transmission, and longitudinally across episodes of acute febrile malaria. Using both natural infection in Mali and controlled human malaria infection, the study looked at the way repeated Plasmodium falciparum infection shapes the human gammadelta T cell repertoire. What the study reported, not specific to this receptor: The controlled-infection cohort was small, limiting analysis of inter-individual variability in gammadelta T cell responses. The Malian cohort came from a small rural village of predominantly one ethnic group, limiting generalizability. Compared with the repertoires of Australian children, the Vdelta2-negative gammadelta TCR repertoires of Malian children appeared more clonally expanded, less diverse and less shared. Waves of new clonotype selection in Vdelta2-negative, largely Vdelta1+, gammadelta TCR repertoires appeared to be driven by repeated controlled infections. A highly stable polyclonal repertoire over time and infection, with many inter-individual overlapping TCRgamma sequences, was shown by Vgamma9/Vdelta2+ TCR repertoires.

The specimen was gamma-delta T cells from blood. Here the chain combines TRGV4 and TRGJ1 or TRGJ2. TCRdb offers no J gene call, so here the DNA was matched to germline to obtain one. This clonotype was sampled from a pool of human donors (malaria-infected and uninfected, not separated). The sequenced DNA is TGTGCCACCTGGGATGCCGATTATAAGAAACTCTTT. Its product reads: CATWDADYKKLF.